The clone carrying this T cell receptor beta chain was recorded only once. The sample comes from a study of OX40 agonist ivuxolimab in advanced cancers. Samples of blood were obtained at baseline, on cycle 4 day 1, and on cycle 7 day 1. The CDR3 is 14 residues long. Germline values: CDR1 SGHDN, CDR2 FVKESK. V was pared by 6 bases and J by 2 bases, with 7 bases of the junction left unmatched. Assay: immunoSEQ multiplex PCR; the TCRdb copy retains only in-frame clones and omits some. The sample lists 40,000 to 60,000 clones; 88% were seen once. The gene calls are TRBV14 and TRBJ2-7; 7 nucleotides line up with TRBD1. This TCR derives from an adult with an advanced solid tumor such as melanoma, head and neck, liver or kidney cancer. Sequenced here: CD4+ or CD8+ T cells sorted from blood, sampled in a trial of the OX40 agonist ivuxolimab. The CDR3: CASRRTGDTYEQYF. Here the CDR3 DNA reads TGTGCCAGCAGAAGGACAGGTGACACCTACGAGCAGTACTTC.